These T cell receptor beta chains were read from a single sample in a study of control samples from healthy donors and cancer patients. Using immunoSEQ multiplex PCR, the repertoire was profiled, and TCRdb retains in-frame clones only, with some absent. The repertoire holds fewer than 110,000 clones, with approximately 90% as singletons. The material sequenced was PBMCs. These receptor sequences come from a man between 60 and 75 years old with lung cancer. Each CDR3 is given with its conserved first and last residue. D genes are given only for firm matches. Clone size, where shown, is once, few, many, or a class for clones that have expanded.

d_call	v_call	j_call	cdr3_length	clone_size	cdr3_aa	cdr3_nt
-	TRBV7-2	TRBJ1-6	15	-	CASSLLSQGYSPLHF	TGTGCCAGCAGCTTACTCTCGCAGGGTTACTCACCCCTCCACTTT
-	TRBV6-5	TRBJ2-3	13	-	CASSRGDTDTQYF	TGTGCCAGCAGTCGGGGAGACACAGATACGCAGTATTTT
-	TRBV29-1	TRBJ1-5	14	once	CSVEVGGGDQPQHF	TGCAGCGTTGAAGTAGGAGGGGGGGATCAGCCCCAGCATTTT
-	TRBV5-1	TRBJ2-2	15	few	CASSPRDRQSGELFF	TGCGCCAGCAGCCCCCGGGATAGACAGTCCGGGGAGCTGTTTTTT
-	TRBV4-1	TRBJ1-6	15	-	CASSQSRQVNSPLHF	TGCGCCAGCAGCCAGAGTAGGCAGGTGAATTCACCCCTCCACTTT
-	TRBV7-8	TRBJ1-2	13	-	CASSPGTFYGYTF	TGTGCCAGCAGCCCCGGGACTTTCTATGGCTACACCTTC
-	TRBV7-9	TRBJ2-2	15	-	CASSSNSPNTGELFF	TGTGCCAGCAGCTCCAACAGTCCGAACACCGGGGAGCTGTTTTTT
-	TRBV5-1	TRBJ2-4	14	-	CASSLEGGGDIQYF	TGCGCCAGCAGCTTGGAAGGGGGTGGGGACATTCAGTACTTC
-	TRBV5-1	TRBJ1-1	14	-	CASSRRGLNTEAFF	TGCGCCAGCAGCCGGAGGGGTTTGAACACTGAAGCTTTCTTT
-	TRBV29-1	TRBJ1-5	13	-	CSARGGEGQPQHF	TGCAGCGCTAGAGGTGGGGAAGGTCAGCCCCAGCATTTT
TRBD2	TRBV9	TRBJ2-2	15	-	CASSVGLAGGEELFF	TGTGCCAGCAGCGTAGGACTAGCGGGGGGCGAGGAGCTGTTTTTT
TRBD1	TRBV30	TRBJ1-2	15	-	CAWSTTSTGAYGYTF	TGTGCCTGGAGTACAACCTCGACAGGGGCCTATGGCTACACCTTC
-	TRBV19	TRBJ1-5	14	-	CASSIEAGPQPQHF	TGTGCCAGTAGTATAGAGGCAGGGCCTCAGCCCCAGCATTTT
TRBD1	TRBV7-3	TRBJ2-1	15	-	CASSFGQGVYNEQFF	TGTGCCAGCAGCTTCGGACAGGGGGTCTACAATGAGCAGTTCTTC
-	TRBV5-4	TRBJ2-1	12	-	CASSLPSYEQFF	TGTGCCAGCAGCTTGCCGTCCTACGAGCAGTTCTTC
-	TRBV30	TRBJ1-1	14	-	CAWSGSGSEAEAFF	TGTGCCTGGAGTGGCTCAGGCAGCGAGGCTGAAGCTTTCTTT
-	TRBV6-5	TRBJ2-3	14	-	CASSYLGFTDTQYF	TGTGCCAGCAGTTATTTGGGTTTCACAGATACGCAGTATTTT